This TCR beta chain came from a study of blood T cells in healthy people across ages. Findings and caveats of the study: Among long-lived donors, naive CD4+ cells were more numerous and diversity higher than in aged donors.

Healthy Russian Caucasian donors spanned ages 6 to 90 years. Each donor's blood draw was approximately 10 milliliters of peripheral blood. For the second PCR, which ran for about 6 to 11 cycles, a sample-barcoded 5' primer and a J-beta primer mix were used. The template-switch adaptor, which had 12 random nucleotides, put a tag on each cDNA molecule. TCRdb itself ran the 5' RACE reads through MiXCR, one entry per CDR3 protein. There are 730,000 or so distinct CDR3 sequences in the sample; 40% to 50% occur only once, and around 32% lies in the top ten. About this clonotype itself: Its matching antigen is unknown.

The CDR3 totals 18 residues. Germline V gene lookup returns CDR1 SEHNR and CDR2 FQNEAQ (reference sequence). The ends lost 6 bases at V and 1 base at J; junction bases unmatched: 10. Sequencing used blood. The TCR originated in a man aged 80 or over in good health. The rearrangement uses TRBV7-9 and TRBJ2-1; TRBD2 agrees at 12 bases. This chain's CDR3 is CASRRTSGAPGSYNEQFF. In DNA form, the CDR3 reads TGTGCCAGCAGACGGACTAGCGGGGCCCCCGGGTCCTACAATGAGCAGTTCTTC.